This TCR beta chain was sequenced for a study of technical replicates of blood from a few donors. Germline V CDR1 and CDR2: MGHDK, SYGVNS. The V end lost 0 bases, the J end lost 4 bases, and 6 bases lay between the germline ends. The CDR3 has 13 amino acids. TCRdb's table, derived via immunoSEQ multiplex PCR, lists solely in-frame clones and lacks some. This sample yields about 100,000 clones, of which around 95% are seen a single time; 0.2% to 0.25% belongs to the top ten. This sequence joins TRBV25-1 and TRBJ1-2, with D uncertain. Sample: T cells isolated from PBMCs. This receptor was obtained from a human donor in good health. The CDR3 loop is CASSEYISYGYTF. CDR3 nucleotide sequence: TGTGCCAGCAGTGAATATATTAGCTATGGCTACACCTTC.